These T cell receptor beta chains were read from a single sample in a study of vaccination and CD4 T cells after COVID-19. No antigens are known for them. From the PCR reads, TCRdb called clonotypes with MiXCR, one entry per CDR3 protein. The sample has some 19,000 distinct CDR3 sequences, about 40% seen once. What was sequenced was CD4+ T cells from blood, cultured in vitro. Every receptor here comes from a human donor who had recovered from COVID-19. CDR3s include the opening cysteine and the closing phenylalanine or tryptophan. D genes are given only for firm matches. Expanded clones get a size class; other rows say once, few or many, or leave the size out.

TGTGCCAGTAGTAACCGACAGGGGCTCTTCTATGGCTACACCTTC CASSNRQGLFYGYTF TRBV19 NA TRBJ1-2 TRBD1
TGTGCCAGCAGTCTAGGGACAGGGCCTAATTCACCCCTCCACTTT CASSLGTGPNSPLHF TRBV28 NA TRBJ1-6 TRBD1
TGCAGTGCTAGCACTAGCGGGGGCCTTAACACCGGGGAGCTGTTTTTT CSASTSGGLNTGELFF TRBV20-1 few TRBJ2-2 TRBD2
TGCAGTGCTAGAGCCGGTTGGGCCTCTGGGGAGCTGTTTTTT CSARAGWASGELFF TRBV20-1 few TRBJ2-2 NA
TGTGCCAGCAGCTTACGGGACACGGGACCCTACGAGCAGTACTTC CASSLRDTGPYEQYF TRBV11-2 few TRBJ2-7 NA
TGCAGTGCTAGAACCCGGGGAGGGACCTACGAGCAGTACTTC CSARTRGGTYEQYF TRBV20-1 few TRBJ2-7 TRBD2
TGTGCCAGCAGCCGCCCCCGACCCCTAACTCTCTCCTATAATTCACCCCTCCACTTT CASSRPRPLTLSYNSPLHF TRBV7-2 few TRBJ1-6 NA
TGTGCCAGCAGTCTACAGGGGCCGCAGCTCGGGGCCAAAAACATTCAGTACTTC CASSLQGPQLGAKNIQYF TRBV27 NA TRBJ2-4 TRBD1
TGTGCCAGCAGCTTAGAGGTCATGAACACTGAAGCTTTCTTT CASSLEVMNTEAFF TRBV7-9 NA TRBJ1-1 NA
TGTGCCAGCAGCTTGGAGCGACAGTTATACAATGAGCAGTTCTTC CASSLERQLYNEQFF TRBV11-2 NA TRBJ2-1 NA
TGTGCCAGCTCACCGAGGGAGACCCAGTACTTC CASSPRETQYF TRBV18 few TRBJ2-5 NA
TGTGCCAGCAGTCGGGGTCGACACCAGCGGGAGGTATTGCTGGATGAGCAGTTCTTC CASSRGRHQREVLLDEQFF TRBV28 NA TRBJ2-1 TRBD2
TGCAGTTCCCCACTTAGCGGGGCGCGTTCCTACGAGCAGTACTTC CSSPLSGARSYEQYF TRBV20-1 NA TRBJ2-7 TRBD2
TGCAGCTACAGGGCCCGTGATCAGCCCCAGCATTTT CSYRARDQPQHF TRBV20-1 medium-sized TRBJ1-5 NA
TGTGCCAGCAGCCCGACCCAGAGGGATCAGCCCCAGCATTTT CASSPTQRDQPQHF TRBV7-6 NA TRBJ1-5 NA
TGCAGTGCGACCACAGGGGGTAGCACCGGGGAGCTGTTTTTT CSATTGGSTGELFF TRBV20-1 NA TRBJ2-2 TRBD1
TGTGCCAGCAGTTACGGGACTAGCCTAACCTACGAGCAGTACTTC CASSYGTSLTYEQYF TRBV6-5 NA TRBJ2-7 TRBD2
TGTGCCAGCAGTTTCGGGGGAGGGGGGGTTGGCTATGGCTACACCTTC CASSFGGGGVGYGYTF TRBV28 NA TRBJ1-2 NA
TGTGCCAGCAGCCCTGGGACAGGGGCCTATGGCTACACCTTC CASSPGTGAYGYTF TRBV7-2 NA TRBJ1-2 TRBD1
TGTGCCAGTAGTCCCGTGACATACACCGGGGAGCTGTTTTTT CASSPVTYTGELFF TRBV19 few TRBJ2-2 NA